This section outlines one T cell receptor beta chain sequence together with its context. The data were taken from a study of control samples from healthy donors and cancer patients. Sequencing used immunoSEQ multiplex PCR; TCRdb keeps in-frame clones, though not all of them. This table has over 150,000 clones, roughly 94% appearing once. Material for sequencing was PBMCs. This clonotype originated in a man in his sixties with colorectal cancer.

CDR3 protein: CAWSAPNTEAFF. The CDR3, as DNA: TGTGCCTGGAGTGCCCCGAACACTGAAGCTTTCTTT. J is TRBJ1-1 and V is TRBV30; D ambiguous. Trimming left V 1 base short and J 1 base short, with 4 bases between. The CDR3 sequence is 12 residues long. The germline CDR1 and CDR2 sequences are GTSNPN and SVGIG (reference sequence).